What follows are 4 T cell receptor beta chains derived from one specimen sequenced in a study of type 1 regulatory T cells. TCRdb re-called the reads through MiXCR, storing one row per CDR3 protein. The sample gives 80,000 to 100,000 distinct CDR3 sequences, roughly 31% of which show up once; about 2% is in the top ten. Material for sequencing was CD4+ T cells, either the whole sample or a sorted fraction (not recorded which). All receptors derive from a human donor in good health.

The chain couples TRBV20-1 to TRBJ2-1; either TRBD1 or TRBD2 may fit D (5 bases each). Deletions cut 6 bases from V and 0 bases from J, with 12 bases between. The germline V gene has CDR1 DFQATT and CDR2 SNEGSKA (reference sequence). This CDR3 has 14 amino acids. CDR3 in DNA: TGCAGTGCCCAGGGAGAAGGCTCCTACAATGAGCAGTTCTTC. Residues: CSAQGEGSYNEQFF.

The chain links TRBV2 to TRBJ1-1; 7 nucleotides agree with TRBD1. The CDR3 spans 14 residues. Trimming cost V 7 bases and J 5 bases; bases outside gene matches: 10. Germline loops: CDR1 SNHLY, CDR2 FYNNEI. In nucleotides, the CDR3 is TGTGCCAGCAAAGAACAGGGGCCGGGGACTGAAGCTTTCTTT. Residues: CASKEQGPGTEAFF.

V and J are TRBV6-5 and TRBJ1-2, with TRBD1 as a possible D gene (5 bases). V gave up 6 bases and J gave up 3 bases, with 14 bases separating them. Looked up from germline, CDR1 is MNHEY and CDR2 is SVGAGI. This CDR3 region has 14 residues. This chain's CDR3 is CASSPGRGHYGYTF. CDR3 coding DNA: TGTGCCAGCAGCCCAGGCCGGGGCCACTATGGCTACACCTTC.

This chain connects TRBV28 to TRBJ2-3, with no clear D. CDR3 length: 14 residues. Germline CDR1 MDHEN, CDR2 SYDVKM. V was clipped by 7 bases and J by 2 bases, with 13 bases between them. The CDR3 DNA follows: TGTGCCAGCAATTCAGGACCTCTCACAGATACGCAGTATTTT. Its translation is CASNSGPLTDTQYF.